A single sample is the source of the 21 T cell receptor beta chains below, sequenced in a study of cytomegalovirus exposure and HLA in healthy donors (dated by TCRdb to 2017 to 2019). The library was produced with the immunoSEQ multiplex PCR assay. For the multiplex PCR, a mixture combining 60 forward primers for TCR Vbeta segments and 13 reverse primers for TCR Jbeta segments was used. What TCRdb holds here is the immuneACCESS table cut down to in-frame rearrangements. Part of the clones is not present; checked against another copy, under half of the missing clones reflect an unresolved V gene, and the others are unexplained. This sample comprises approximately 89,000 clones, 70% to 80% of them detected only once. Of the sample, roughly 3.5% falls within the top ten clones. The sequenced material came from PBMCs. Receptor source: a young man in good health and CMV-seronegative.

CDR3 sequence reads: CASSIGRAEAFF. CDR3 in DNA: TGTGCCAGTAGTATAGGGAGAGCAGAAGCTTTCTTT. The chain has TRBV19 and TRBJ1-1; D remains ambiguous. CDR3 length equals 12 residues. Germline V gene lookup returns CDR1 LNHDA and CDR2 SQIVND (reference sequence). With 1 base removed from V and 8 bases from J, the gap between germline ends came to 8 bases.

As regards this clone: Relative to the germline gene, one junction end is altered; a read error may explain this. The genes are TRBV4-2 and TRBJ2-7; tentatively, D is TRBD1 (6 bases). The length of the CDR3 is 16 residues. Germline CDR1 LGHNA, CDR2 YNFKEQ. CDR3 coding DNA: TGTGCCAGCAGCTCCGCGGTCTGGGGGCGCTCCCACGAGCAGTACTTC. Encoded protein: CASSSAVWGRSHEQYF.

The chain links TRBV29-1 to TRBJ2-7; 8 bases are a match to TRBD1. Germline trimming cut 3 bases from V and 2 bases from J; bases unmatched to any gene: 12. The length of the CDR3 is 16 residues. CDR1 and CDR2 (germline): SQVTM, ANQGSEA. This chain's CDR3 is CSVEDRVRQGTYEQYF. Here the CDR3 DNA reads TGCAGCGTTGAGGATAGAGTTAGACAGGGGACCTACGAGCAGTACTTC.

The CDR3 here is CASGAGEIGNQPQHF. CDR3 DNA sequence: TGTGCCAGCGGCGCAGGGGAGATTGGCAATCAGCCCCAGCATTTT. This sequence joins TRBV2 and TRBJ1-5, with D possibly TRBD1 on 6 matching bases. The germline CDR1 and CDR2 sequences are SNHLY and FYNNEI. Trimming pared 8 bases from V and 2 bases from J, leaving 16 bases between. CDR3 length: 15 amino acids.

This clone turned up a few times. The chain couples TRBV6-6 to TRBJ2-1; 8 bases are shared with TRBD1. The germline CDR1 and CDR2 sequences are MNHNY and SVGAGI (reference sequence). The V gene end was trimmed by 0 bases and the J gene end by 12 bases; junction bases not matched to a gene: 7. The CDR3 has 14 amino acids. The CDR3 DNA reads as TGTGCCAGCAGTTACTCGACAGGGGCCGGGGGGCAGTTCTTC. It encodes CASSYSTGAGGQFF.

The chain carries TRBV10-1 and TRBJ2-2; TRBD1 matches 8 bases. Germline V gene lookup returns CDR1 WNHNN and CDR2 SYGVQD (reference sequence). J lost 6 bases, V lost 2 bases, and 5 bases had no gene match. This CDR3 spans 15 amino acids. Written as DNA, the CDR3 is TGCGCCAGCAGTGAGACCCAGGGGGCTCCCGGGGAGCTGTTTTTT. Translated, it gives CASSETQGAPGELFF.

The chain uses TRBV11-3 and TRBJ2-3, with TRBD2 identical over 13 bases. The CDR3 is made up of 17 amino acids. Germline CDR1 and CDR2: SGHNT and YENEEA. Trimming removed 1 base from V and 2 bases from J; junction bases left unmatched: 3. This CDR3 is CASSLGLAGGPTDTQYF. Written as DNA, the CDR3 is TGTGCCAGCAGCTTAGGACTAGCGGGAGGCCCCACAGATACGCAGTATTTT. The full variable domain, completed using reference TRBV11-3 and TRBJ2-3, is EAGVVQSPRYKIIEKKQPVAFWCNPISGHNTLYWYLQNLGQGPELLIRYENEEAVDDSQLPKDRFSAERLKGVDSTLKIQPAELGDSAVYLCASSLGLAGGPTDTQYFGPGTRLTVL.

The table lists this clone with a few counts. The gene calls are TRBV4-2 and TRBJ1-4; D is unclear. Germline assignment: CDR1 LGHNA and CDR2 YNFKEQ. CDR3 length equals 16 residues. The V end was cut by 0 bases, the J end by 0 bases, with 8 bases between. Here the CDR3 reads CASSQDVAATNEKLFF. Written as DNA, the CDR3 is TGTGCCAGCAGCCAAGATGTGGCGGCAACTAATGAAAAACTGTTTTTT.

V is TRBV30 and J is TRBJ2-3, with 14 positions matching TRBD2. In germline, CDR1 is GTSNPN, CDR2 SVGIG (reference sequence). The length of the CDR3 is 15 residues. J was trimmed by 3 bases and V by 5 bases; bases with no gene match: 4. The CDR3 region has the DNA TGTGCCTGGGCGGGACTAGCGGGAGTTACAGATACGCAGTATTTT. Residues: CAWAGLAGVTDTQYF.

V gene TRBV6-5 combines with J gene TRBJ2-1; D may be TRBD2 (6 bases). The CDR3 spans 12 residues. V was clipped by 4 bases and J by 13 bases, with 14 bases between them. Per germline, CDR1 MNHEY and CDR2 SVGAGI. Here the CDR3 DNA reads TGTGCCAGCAGTTCTCGGGAGTTCAGCCAGTTCTTC. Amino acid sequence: CASSSREFSQFF.

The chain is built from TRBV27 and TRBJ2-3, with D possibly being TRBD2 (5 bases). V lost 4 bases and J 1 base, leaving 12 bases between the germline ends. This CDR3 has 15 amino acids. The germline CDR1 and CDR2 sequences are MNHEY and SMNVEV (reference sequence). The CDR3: CASSSKERRTDTQYF. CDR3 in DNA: TGTGCCAGCAGTTCTAAAGAGCGGCGCACAGATACGCAGTATTTT.

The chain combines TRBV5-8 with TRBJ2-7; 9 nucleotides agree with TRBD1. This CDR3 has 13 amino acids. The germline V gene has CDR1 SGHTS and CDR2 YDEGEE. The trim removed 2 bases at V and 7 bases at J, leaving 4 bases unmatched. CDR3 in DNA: TGTGCCAGCAGCTTACAGGGGGCGGAAGAGCAGTACTTC. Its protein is CASSLQGAEEQYF.

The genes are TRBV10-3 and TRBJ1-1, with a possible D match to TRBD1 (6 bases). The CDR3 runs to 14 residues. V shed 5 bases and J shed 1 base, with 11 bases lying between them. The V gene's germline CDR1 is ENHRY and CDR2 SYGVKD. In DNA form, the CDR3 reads TGTGCCATCAGTCCAGGGGTTGGGAACACTGAAGCTTTCTTT. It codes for CAISPGVGNTEAFF.

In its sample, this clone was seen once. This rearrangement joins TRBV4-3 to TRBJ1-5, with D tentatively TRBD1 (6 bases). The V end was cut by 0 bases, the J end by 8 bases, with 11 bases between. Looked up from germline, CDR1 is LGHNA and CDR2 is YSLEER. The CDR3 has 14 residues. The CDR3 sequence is CASSQEQGLKPQHF. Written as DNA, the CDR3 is TGCGCCAGCAGCCAAGAACAGGGTTTGAAGCCCCAGCATTTT.

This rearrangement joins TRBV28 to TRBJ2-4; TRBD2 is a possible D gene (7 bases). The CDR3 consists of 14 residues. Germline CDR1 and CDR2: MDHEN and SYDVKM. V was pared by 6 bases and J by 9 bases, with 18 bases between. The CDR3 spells CASRTGRGAIIQYF. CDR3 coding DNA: TGTGCCAGCAGGACGGGACGGGGGGCGATCATTCAGTACTTC.

The CDR3 region has the DNA TGCGCCAGCAGCTTACAGGGTCCTAATGAAAAACTGTTTTTT. As protein: CASSLQGPNEKLFF. The chain employs TRBV5-1 and TRBJ1-4; D possibly corresponds to TRBD1 (6 bases). This CDR3 is built from 14 residues. The V gene lost 2 bases and the J gene lost 3 bases, with 8 bases spanning the gap. CDR1 SGHRS and CDR2 YFSETQ come from the germline V gene.

DNA of the CDR3: TGTGCCAGCAGCCCGGAGGGGGCATACCAGCCCCAGCATTTT. As protein: CASSPEGAYQPQHF. This chain connects TRBV7-9 to TRBJ1-5, with 7 bases aligning to TRBD1. Germline V lookup: CDR1 SEHNR, CDR2 FQNEAQ (reference sequence). Unmatched junction bases numbered 8, after V lost 5 bases and J lost 7 bases. The length of the CDR3 is 14 residues. The whole variable domain, filled in from reference TRBV7-9 and TRBJ1-5, reads DTGVSQNPRHKITKRGQNVTFRCDPISEHNRLYWYRQTLGQGPEFLTYFQNEAQLEKSRLLSDRFSAERPKGSFSTLEIQRTEQGDSAMYLCASSPEGAYQPQHFGDGTRLSIL.

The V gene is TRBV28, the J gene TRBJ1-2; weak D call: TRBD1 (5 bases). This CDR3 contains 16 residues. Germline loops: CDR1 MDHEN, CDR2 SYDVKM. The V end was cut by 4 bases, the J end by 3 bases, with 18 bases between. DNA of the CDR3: TGTGCCAGCAGTTCGGTTGGGGCGCCCCGGGACTATGGCTACACCTTC. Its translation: CASSSVGAPRDYGYTF.

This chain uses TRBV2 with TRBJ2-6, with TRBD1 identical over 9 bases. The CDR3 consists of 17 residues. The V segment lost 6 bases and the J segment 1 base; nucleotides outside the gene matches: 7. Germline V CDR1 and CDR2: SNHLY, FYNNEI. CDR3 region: CASSSGTGRSGANVLTF. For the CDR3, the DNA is TGTGCCAGCAGCTCCGGGACAGGGAGGTCTGGGGCCAACGTCCTGACTTTC.

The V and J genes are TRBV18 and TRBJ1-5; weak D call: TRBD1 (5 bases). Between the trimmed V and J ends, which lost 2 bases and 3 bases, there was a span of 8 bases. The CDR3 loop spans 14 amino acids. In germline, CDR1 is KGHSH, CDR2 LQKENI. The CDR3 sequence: CASSPGGNNQPQHF. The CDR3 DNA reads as TGTGCCAGCTCACCAGGGGGGAACAATCAGCCCCAGCATTTT.

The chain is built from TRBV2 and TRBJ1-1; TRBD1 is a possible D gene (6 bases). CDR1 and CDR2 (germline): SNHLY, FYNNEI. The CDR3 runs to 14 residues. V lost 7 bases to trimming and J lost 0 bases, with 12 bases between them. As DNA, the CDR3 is TGTGCCAGCAAGCGGACAGAGCTGAACACTGAAGCTTTCTTT. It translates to CASKRTELNTEAFF.